The rows below give T cell receptor beta chains drawn from one sample of a study of blood T cells in healthy people across ages. TCRdb re-analysed the 5' RACE reads in MiXCR, keeping a single row per CDR3 protein. The sample includes more than 900,000 distinct CDR3 sequences, approximately 32% of them seen just once. These same data were also listed under a study on T cells of mothers and their children.

The sequenced sample was blood. Source of these receptors: a woman aged 40 to 55 in good health. Each CDR3 is given with its conserved first and last residue. The D gene is left open where the match is weak. Clone size appears in some rows only: once, few, many, or a class for an expanded clone.

CASSKGGRAESQETQYF,TGTGCCAGCAGCAAAGGGGGTCGGGCAGAGAGCCAAGAGACCCAGTACTTC,NA,NA,TRBV21-1,17,TRBJ2-5
CASSVGTGIAEAFF,TGTGCCAGCAGCGTAGGGACAGGGATCGCTGAAGCTTTCTTT,TRBD1,NA,TRBV9,14,TRBJ1-1
CSARDPGSTPYNEQYF,TGCAGTGCTAGAGATCCAGGGTCCACCCCATACAATGAGCAGTACTTC,NA,NA,TRBV20-1,16,TRBJ2-7
CASSLGSHSSYNEQFF,TGCGCCAGCAGCTTGGGTAGTCATAGCTCCTACAATGAGCAGTTCTTC,NA,NA,TRBV5-1,16,TRBJ2-1
CASSRDSGSPQFF,TGCGCCAGCAGCCGGGACAGCGGTTCCCCGCAGTTCTTC,TRBD1,many,TRBV4-1,13,TRBJ2-1
CASSSGQVDNQPQHF,TGTGCCAGCAGCTCGGGACAGGTAGACAATCAGCCCCAGCATTTT,TRBD1,few,TRBV7-8,15,TRBJ1-5
CASNVVTDTQYF,TGTGCCAGCAACGTGGTCACAGATACGCAGTATTTT,NA,few,TRBV7-9,12,TRBJ2-3
CSAPPRLVGGRGNEQFF,TGCAGTGCGCCCCCAAGGCTAGTGGGGGGGCGCGGCAATGAGCAGTTCTTC,NA,NA,TRBV20-1,17,TRBJ2-1
CASSALAGGRPDTQYF,TGTGCCAGCAGCGCTCTAGCGGGGGGGAGACCAGATACGCAGTATTTT,TRBD2,NA,TRBV7-8,16,TRBJ2-3
CASSSTDSVYEQYF,TGTGCCAGCAGCTCTACAGACAGCGTCTACGAGCAGTACTTC,NA,once,TRBV5-4,14,TRBJ2-7